The rows below give T cell receptor beta chains drawn from one sample of a study of CD8 T cells in ankylosing spondylitis. TCRdb processed the 5' RACE reads anew with MiXCR; each CDR3 protein has one entry. The sample gives around 140,000 distinct CDR3 sequences, around 10% of which show up once; 3.5% to 5% is in the top ten. Input material: blood, either unsorted or a sorted T cell fraction (not recorded which). Every receptor here comes from a female donor with ankylosing spondylitis or in good health (not recorded which). The CDR3 runs from the conserved cysteine through the conserved F or W. A D gene is named only where the DNA matches it firmly. Clone size is not always given. Where it is, it says once, few, many or a class for expanded clones.

d_call: .
v_call: TRBV5-1
j_call: TRBJ2-1
clone_size: many
cdr3_nt: TGCGCCAGCAGCTCCGACTCCAGCTCCTACAATGAGCAGTTCTTC
cdr3_aa: CASSSDSSSYNEQFF

d_call: .
v_call: TRBV11-2
j_call: TRBJ2-5
clone_size: medium-sized
cdr3_nt: TGTGCCAGCAGCCGCACGACTACCTCAGAGACCCAGTACTTC
cdr3_aa: CASSRTTTSETQYF

d_call: .
v_call: TRBV2
j_call: TRBJ1-5
clone_size: many
cdr3_nt: TGTGCCAGCAGTGAAGAGGCAGGGGGCAATCAGCCCCAGCATTTT
cdr3_aa: CASSEEAGGNQPQHF

d_call: TRBD1
v_call: TRBV28
j_call: TRBJ1-2
clone_size: .
cdr3_nt: TGTGCCAGCAGTTTGCCAACAGGGGATCGCTATGGCTACACCTTC
cdr3_aa: CASSLPTGDRYGYTF

d_call: TRBD2
v_call: TRBV6-2/TRBV6-3
j_call: TRBJ2-1
clone_size: many
cdr3_nt: TGTGCCAGCAGTTACGGGGGACTAGCTACGAATGAGCAGTTCTTC
cdr3_aa: CASSYGGLATNEQFF

d_call: TRBD2
v_call: TRBV25-1
j_call: TRBJ2-1
clone_size: many
cdr3_nt: TGTGCCAGCAGGCCCAATTACGGGAGGAGCGATGAGCAGTTCTTC
cdr3_aa: CASRPNYGRSDEQFF

d_call: .
v_call: TRBV20-1
j_call: TRBJ1-5
clone_size: many
cdr3_nt: TGCAGTGCCGTTCCAAGGGGGAGCAATCAGCCCCAGCATTTT
cdr3_aa: CSAVPRGSNQPQHF

d_call: TRBD1
v_call: TRBV20-1
j_call: TRBJ1-4
clone_size: many
cdr3_nt: TGCAGTGCCCGACAGGGTGGGACGAATGAAAAACTGTTTTTT
cdr3_aa: CSARQGGTNEKLFF

d_call: .
v_call: TRBV12-3/TRBV12-4
j_call: TRBJ1-1
clone_size: many
cdr3_nt: TGTGCCAGCAGTCCTATGAACACTGAAGCTTTCTTT
cdr3_aa: CASSPMNTEAFF

d_call: .
v_call: TRBV29-1
j_call: TRBJ1-2
clone_size: many
cdr3_nt: TGCAGCGTTGAAGATCTTGGGAGAGGGGTTGGCTACACCTTC
cdr3_aa: CSVEDLGRGVGYTF

d_call: TRBD2
v_call: TRBV5-1
j_call: TRBJ2-3
clone_size: .
cdr3_nt: TGCGCCAGCAGCCCCGCGAGGACTAGGAGGGCAGATACGCAGTATTTT
cdr3_aa: CASSPARTRRADTQYF

d_call: TRBD1
v_call: TRBV2
j_call: TRBJ2-5
clone_size: many
cdr3_nt: TGTGCCAGCAGTGACCCCGACAGGGTAGGCGAGACCCAGTACTTC
cdr3_aa: CASSDPDRVGETQYF

d_call: .
v_call: TRBV12-3/TRBV12-4
j_call: TRBJ2-7
clone_size: many
cdr3_nt: TGTGCCAGCAGTTTAAGGATGGGACTTACCCACGAGCAGTACTTC
cdr3_aa: CASSLRMGLTHEQYF

d_call: TRBD2
v_call: TRBV28
j_call: TRBJ2-1
clone_size: many
cdr3_nt: TGTGCCAGCAGCTCCCTAGCGGGGGGTCGCAGCTCCTACAATGAGCAGTTCTTC
cdr3_aa: CASSSLAGGRSSYNEQFF

d_call: TRBD2
v_call: TRBV20-1
j_call: TRBJ2-3
clone_size: many
cdr3_nt: TGCAGTGCTAGATTGGCGGGAGGCGCAGATACGCAGTATTTT
cdr3_aa: CSARLAGGADTQYF

d_call: TRBD1
v_call: TRBV2
j_call: TRBJ1-4
clone_size: .
cdr3_nt: TGTGCCAGCAGTGAAACTACAGGGGCCAATAATGAAAAACTGTTTTTT
cdr3_aa: CASSETTGANNEKLFF

d_call: .
v_call: TRBV20-1
j_call: TRBJ2-1
clone_size: few
cdr3_nt: TGCAGTGCTAGGGGGGAGATAAGCTCCTACAATGAGCAGTTCTTC
cdr3_aa: CSARGEISSYNEQFF

d_call: TRBD1
v_call: TRBV6-4
j_call: TRBJ1-6
clone_size: many
cdr3_nt: TGTGCCAGCAGTGACTCGAGGGGACAGGGAGCCTCACCCCTCCACTTT
cdr3_aa: CASSDSRGQGASPLHF

d_call: .
v_call: TRBV23-1
j_call: TRBJ1-4
clone_size: .
cdr3_nt: TGCGCCAGCAGACCCCACACAACCACAGACAGAAAACTGTTTTTT
cdr3_aa: CASRPHTTTDRKLFF

d_call: .
v_call: TRBV5-1
j_call: TRBJ2-7
clone_size: many
cdr3_nt: TGCGCCAGCAGCTTGGATGGGGACGGGCTCTACGAGCAGTACTTC
cdr3_aa: CASSLDGDGLYEQYF

d_call: TRBD1
v_call: TRBV3-1
j_call: TRBJ1-1
clone_size: .
cdr3_nt: TGTGCCAGCAGCCGCCCCGGGACAGTCACTGAAGCTTTCTTT
cdr3_aa: CASSRPGTVTEAFF

d_call: TRBD2
v_call: TRBV5-1
j_call: TRBJ2-1
clone_size: many
cdr3_nt: TGCGCCAGCAGCCGCTTCCTAGCGGGAGGACCCTCGCAGTTCTTC
cdr3_aa: CASSRFLAGGPSQFF

d_call: .
v_call: TRBV12-3/TRBV12-4
j_call: TRBJ1-4
clone_size: many
cdr3_nt: TGTGCCAGCAGTTTAATAGGGGGTCATGAAAAACTGTTTTTT
cdr3_aa: CASSLIGGHEKLFF

d_call: TRBD2
v_call: TRBV5-1
j_call: TRBJ2-1
clone_size: many
cdr3_nt: TGCGCCAGCAGCTACTCTCTAGCGGGGGGCTACAATGAGCAGTTCTTC
cdr3_aa: CASSYSLAGGYNEQFF

d_call: .
v_call: TRBV11-2
j_call: TRBJ1-5
clone_size: many
cdr3_nt: TGTGCCAGCAGCTTGGGAGCGTATAGCAATCAGCCCCAGCATTTT
cdr3_aa: CASSLGAYSNQPQHF

d_call: .
v_call: TRBV28
j_call: TRBJ2-4
clone_size: many
cdr3_nt: TGTGCCAGCAGTTTAATCTCGGACTACCCTTTGGACAGTCTAATCATTCAGTACTTC
cdr3_aa: CASSLISDYPLDSLIIQYF

d_call: .
v_call: TRBV25-1
j_call: TRBJ1-1
clone_size: .
cdr3_nt: TGTGCCAGCAGTGAGGGTACGCGGGACTCGACTGAAGCTTTCTTT
cdr3_aa: CASSEGTRDSTEAFF

d_call: TRBD1
v_call: TRBV6-5
j_call: TRBJ1-4
clone_size: .
cdr3_nt: TGTGCCAGCAGTCTACTTGGACAGGGAGGGCGGACAACTAATGAAAAACTGTTTTTT
cdr3_aa: CASSLLGQGGRTTNEKLFF

d_call: .
v_call: TRBV18
j_call: TRBJ2-1
clone_size: many
cdr3_nt: TGTGCCAGCTCACCCGGCCAGTCGCCCAATGAGCAGTTCTTC
cdr3_aa: CASSPGQSPNEQFF

d_call: .
v_call: TRBV28
j_call: TRBJ2-7
clone_size: many
cdr3_nt: TGTGCCAGCAGTTTCCAGGGAAGGGGGTACGAGCAGTACTTC
cdr3_aa: CASSFQGRGYEQYF

d_call: .
v_call: TRBV5-1
j_call: TRBJ2-5
clone_size: many
cdr3_nt: TGCGCCAGCAGTGAGACACGGGCGGGGGAGACCCAGTACTTC
cdr3_aa: CASSETRAGETQYF

d_call: TRBD1
v_call: TRBV12-3/TRBV12-4
j_call: TRBJ1-5
clone_size: few
cdr3_nt: TGTGCCAGCACCCGAAGGGGGACAGGGTGGAGCAATCAGCCCCAGCATTTT
cdr3_aa: CASTRRGTGWSNQPQHF

d_call: .
v_call: TRBV29-1
j_call: TRBJ1-5
clone_size: many
cdr3_nt: TGCAGCGTTGGTCTCGGACCCAATCAGCCCCAGCATTTT
cdr3_aa: CSVGLGPNQPQHF

d_call: .
v_call: TRBV5-5
j_call: TRBJ1-5
clone_size: many
cdr3_nt: TGTGCCAGCAGTGGTGGACACCCAAATAGCAATCAGCCCCAGCATTTT
cdr3_aa: CASSGGHPNSNQPQHF

d_call: TRBD2
v_call: TRBV30
j_call: TRBJ2-7
clone_size: .
cdr3_nt: TGTGCCTGGAGTGTAGGTAGCGGGAGTTACGAGCAGTACTTC
cdr3_aa: CAWSVGSGSYEQYF

d_call: .
v_call: TRBV7-9
j_call: TRBJ1-1
clone_size: many
cdr3_nt: TGTGCCAGCAGCTCCCTCGGCCTGAACACTGAAGCTTTCTTT
cdr3_aa: CASSSLGLNTEAFF

d_call: TRBD2
v_call: TRBV24-1
j_call: TRBJ2-1
clone_size: many
cdr3_nt: TGTGCCACCAGTGAGGCAGCGGGAGCTGGCTACAATGAGCAGTTCTTC
cdr3_aa: CATSEAAGAGYNEQFF

d_call: TRBD2
v_call: TRBV29-1
j_call: TRBJ2-7
clone_size: many
cdr3_nt: TGCAGCGTTTCTAGCGGGAGTAGTTCCTACGAGCAGTACTTC
cdr3_aa: CSVSSGSSSYEQYF

d_call: TRBD1
v_call: TRBV4-2
j_call: TRBJ1-5
clone_size: many
cdr3_nt: TGTGCCAGCAGCCAAACCGGGACAGGGGGCGTTTCTGGCAATCAGCCCCAGCATTTT
cdr3_aa: CASSQTGTGGVSGNQPQHF

d_call: .
v_call: TRBV18
j_call: TRBJ2-2
clone_size: .
cdr3_nt: TGTGCCAGCTCCCATGACAGAACCGGGGAGCTGTTTTTT
cdr3_aa: CASSHDRTGELFF

d_call: TRBD2
v_call: TRBV6-1
j_call: TRBJ2-1
clone_size: .
cdr3_nt: TGTGCCAGCAGTGCGCCTTCGGGACTAGCGGGAGTTCCCCAGTTCTTC
cdr3_aa: CASSAPSGLAGVPQFF

d_call: .
v_call: TRBV20-1
j_call: TRBJ2-5
clone_size: few
cdr3_nt: TGCAGTGGATTCCAAGAGACCCAGTACTTC
cdr3_aa: CSGFQETQYF

d_call: .
v_call: TRBV30
j_call: TRBJ2-5
clone_size: .
cdr3_nt: TGTGCCACCGGCGAAGCAGAGACCCAGTACTTC
cdr3_aa: CATGEAETQYF

d_call: TRBD1
v_call: TRBV5-1
j_call: TRBJ2-3
clone_size: many
cdr3_nt: TGCGCCAGCAGCTTGACAGGGGGTCCCACAGATACGCAGTATTTT
cdr3_aa: CASSLTGGPTDTQYF

d_call: .
v_call: TRBV5-1
j_call: TRBJ2-1
clone_size: many
cdr3_nt: TGCGCCAGCAGCCTACCTAGCAATGAGCAGTTCTTC
cdr3_aa: CASSLPSNEQFF

d_call: .
v_call: TRBV20-1
j_call: TRBJ2-3
clone_size: many
cdr3_nt: TGCAGTGCACGAGACTCCAGCACAGATACGCAGTATTTT
cdr3_aa: CSARDSSTDTQYF

d_call: .
v_call: TRBV15
j_call: TRBJ1-1
clone_size: few
cdr3_nt: TGTGCCACCAGCTCTGGGGGTACCTTGGGGACTGAAGCTTTCTTT
cdr3_aa: CATSSGGTLGTEAFF

d_call: TRBD1
v_call: TRBV20-1
j_call: TRBJ2-6
clone_size: .
cdr3_nt: TGCAGTGCTACGGGACAGGCAAATTCTGGGGCCAACGTCCTGACTTTC
cdr3_aa: CSATGQANSGANVLTF

d_call: .
v_call: TRBV6-5
j_call: TRBJ2-1
clone_size: many
cdr3_nt: TGTGCCAGCAGTTACTCTTCCGGTGGTGAGCAGTTCTTC
cdr3_aa: CASSYSSGGEQFF

d_call: TRBD1
v_call: TRBV29-1
j_call: TRBJ2-5
clone_size: many
cdr3_nt: TGCAGCGTTGAAGTGCTGGGACAGGGTTGGGAGACCCAGTACTTC
cdr3_aa: CSVEVLGQGWETQYF

d_call: TRBD2
v_call: TRBV10-3
j_call: TRBJ2-7
clone_size: many
cdr3_nt: TGTGCCATCAGTGAGGGGAGCGGGGGAACAGTTTACGAGCAGTACTTC
cdr3_aa: CAISEGSGGTVYEQYF

d_call: TRBD2
v_call: TRBV5-1
j_call: TRBJ2-7
clone_size: few
cdr3_nt: TGCGCCAGCAGATACGGGACTAGCGGGAGCTACGAGCAGTACTTC
cdr3_aa: CASRYGTSGSYEQYF

d_call: TRBD1
v_call: TRBV12-3/TRBV12-4
j_call: TRBJ2-3
clone_size: many
cdr3_nt: TGTGCCAGCAGTTTCCCACACCAGGGGGAGGATACGCAGTATTTT
cdr3_aa: CASSFPHQGEDTQYF

d_call: .
v_call: TRBV11-3
j_call: TRBJ2-1
clone_size: .
cdr3_nt: TGTGCCAGCAGCCCCCCCCGAGGTAGGGACAATGAGCAGTTCTTC
cdr3_aa: CASSPPRGRDNEQFF

d_call: .
v_call: TRBV12-3/TRBV12-4
j_call: TRBJ2-1
clone_size: many
cdr3_nt: TGTGCCAGCAGTTTATACGGAGGCAATGAGCAGTTCTTC
cdr3_aa: CASSLYGGNEQFF

d_call: TRBD1
v_call: TRBV6-5
j_call: TRBJ1-2
clone_size: .
cdr3_nt: TGTGCCAGCAGTTACCGTCCAGGGGGTGAAAATGGCTACACCTTC
cdr3_aa: CASSYRPGGENGYTF

d_call: .
v_call: TRBV2
j_call: TRBJ2-3
clone_size: few
cdr3_nt: TGTGCCAGCAGTGAAACGCAGGAGCGCACAGATACGCAGTATTTT
cdr3_aa: CASSETQERTDTQYF